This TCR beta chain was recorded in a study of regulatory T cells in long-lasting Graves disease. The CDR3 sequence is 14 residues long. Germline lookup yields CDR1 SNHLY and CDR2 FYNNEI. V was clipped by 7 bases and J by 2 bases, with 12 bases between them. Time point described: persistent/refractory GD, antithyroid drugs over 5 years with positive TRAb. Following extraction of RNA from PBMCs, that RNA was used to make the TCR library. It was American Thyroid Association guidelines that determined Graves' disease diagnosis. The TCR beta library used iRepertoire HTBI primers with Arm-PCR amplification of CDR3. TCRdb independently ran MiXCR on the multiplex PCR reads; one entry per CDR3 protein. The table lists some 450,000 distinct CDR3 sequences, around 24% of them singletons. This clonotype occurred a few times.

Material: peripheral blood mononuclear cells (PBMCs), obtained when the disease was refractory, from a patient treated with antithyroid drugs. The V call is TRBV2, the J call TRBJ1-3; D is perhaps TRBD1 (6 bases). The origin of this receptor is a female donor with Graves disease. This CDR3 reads CASNQQGTGNTIYF. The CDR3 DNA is TGTGCCAGCAATCAGCAGGGGACTGGAAACACCATATATTTT.